The sequence of this T cell receptor beta chain was determined in a study of PD-1 blockade in classical Hodgkin lymphoma. For the study at large: Patients were dosed intravenously with nivolumab at 3 mg/kg every 2 weeks. The study, taken as a whole, reports: Why the repertoires differ is still unclear, perhaps disease activity or prior therapy.

Each patient relapsed following autologous stem cell transplantation, and prior brentuximab vedotin exposure differed. Complete response, partial response or progressive disease was recorded as best response. Germline lookup yields CDR1 SQVTM and CDR2 ANQGSEA. V lost 3 bases to trimming and J lost 9 bases, with 12 bases between them. This CDR3 region has 12 residues. On this clone itself: The target antigen is unknown.

Clones were sequenced by immunoSEQ multiplex PCR, and TCRdb holds only the in-frame ones, with some missing. The sample yields tens of thousands of clones, 85% to 90% seen once. V is TRBV29-1 and J is TRBJ2-1; D may match TRBD1 or TRBD2 (5 bases each). The sequence derives from a human donor with classical Hodgkin lymphoma. The sample consisted of peripheral blood mononuclear cells (PBMCs), taken before the second cycle of nivolumab. CDR3 sequence reads: CSVEPGTGEQFF. The DNA for the CDR3 is TGCAGCGTTGAGCCAGGGACGGGTGAGCAGTTCTTC.